The 28 T cell receptor beta chains given below trace back to one sample, sequenced in a study of Ad26.COV2.S vaccination and SARS-CoV-2 variants. Treatment here: about 20 received Ad26.COV2.S at low or high dose, single or two shots; roughly five received placebo; per-sample allocation not given. Specimens were obtained on day 63 following the first vaccine or placebo injection. Clones were sequenced by immunoSEQ multiplex PCR, and TCRdb holds only the in-frame ones, with some missing. Found here are around 300,000 clones, 88% of them singletons; the top ten hold 6.4%. Material: peripheral blood, obtained in a trial of Ad26.COV2.S vaccine versus placebo. These receptors all come from a person aged 18-60 years who received the Ad26.COV2.S COVID-19 vaccine or a placebo.

The V gene is TRBV5-1, the J gene TRBJ1-1; 7 positions agree with TRBD1. V shed 4 bases and J 1 base; nucleotides not matched to a gene: 4. CDR3 size: 14 residues. Germline lookup yields CDR1 SGHRS and CDR2 YFSETQ. The CDR3 DNA sequence: TGCGCCAGCAGCCGGGGACAGCGGAACACTGAAGCTTTCTTT. Translating it yields CASSRGQRNTEAFF.

The genes are TRBV5-4 and TRBJ1-4; possibly TRBD1 for D (5 bases). Germline V gene sequence: CDR1 SGHNT, CDR2 YYREEE (reference sequence). The CDR3 contains 15 residues. V lost 0 bases and J lost 4, with 10 bases in between. CDR3 sequence: CASSLAGTGNEKLFF. For the CDR3, the DNA is TGTGCCAGCAGCTTGGCCGGGACCGGTAATGAAAAACTGTTTTTT.

The chain employs TRBV10-2 and TRBJ1-5; weak D call: TRBD1 (5 bases). Deletions cut 3 bases from V and 7 bases from J, with 10 bases between. This CDR3 has 13 residues. Germline V gives CDR1 WSHSY, CDR2 SAAADI. CDR3 protein: CASSDGGNQPQHF. DNA of the CDR3: TGCGCCAGCAGTGATGGGGGGAACCAGCCCCAGCATTTT.

The chain has TRBV6-5 and TRBJ2-7; either TRBD1 or TRBD2 may fit D (6 bases each). V dropped 10 bases and J dropped 5 bases, with 15 bases sitting between them. The germline V gene has CDR1 MNHEY and CDR2 SVGAGI. There are 12 residues in the CDR3. The CDR3 loop is CATAWGADEQYF. CDR3 coding DNA: TGTGCCACCGCATGGGGGGCGGACGAGCAGTACTTC.

This chain links TRBV5-4 with TRBJ2-5; 15 bases line up with TRBD2. The CDR3 has 17 residues. Germline V gene sequence: CDR1 SGHNT, CDR2 YYREEE (reference sequence). Trimming took 4 bases from V and 1 from J; bases not matched to a gene: 5. As DNA, the CDR3 is TGTGCCAGCAGCCCTGGACTAGCGGGAGGGCGCCAAGAGACCCAGTACTTC. Amino acids: CASSPGLAGGRQETQYF.

This rearrangement joins TRBV27 to TRBJ2-5; the D gene could be TRBD1 or TRBD2 (6 bases each). With 2 bases removed from V and 5 bases from J, the gap between germline ends came to 18 bases. In germline, CDR1 is MNHEY, CDR2 SMNVEV (reference sequence). This CDR3 is 16 amino acids long. The CDR3 protein is CASSLTPLTGRETQYF. In nucleotides, the CDR3 is TGTGCCAGCAGTTTAACCCCCCTAACAGGGAGGGAGACCCAGTACTTC.

The rearrangement links TRBV6-5 to TRBJ2-2; 10 nucleotides agree with TRBD1. The length of the CDR3 is 14 residues. Germline V gene sequence: CDR1 MNHEY, CDR2 SVGAGI. V lost 7 bases to trimming and J lost 5 bases; unmatched junction nucleotides: 4. In nucleotides, the CDR3 is TGTGCCAGCATAGACAGGGGGCTTACCGGGGAGCTGTTTTTT. This gives the protein CASIDRGLTGELFF.

This sequence joins TRBV6-5 and TRBJ1-4; D is unclear. The CDR3 is 15 amino acids. V dropped 0 bases and J dropped 2 bases, with 7 bases sitting between them. Germline loops: CDR1 MNHEY, CDR2 SVGAGI. The CDR3 sequence: CASSYSIGTNEKLFF. The CDR3 DNA follows: TGTGCCAGCAGTTACTCGATTGGGACTAATGAAAAACTGTTTTTT.

The V and J genes are TRBV13 and TRBJ2-7, with 8 nucleotides matching TRBD1. Germline CDR1 reads PRHDT; CDR2 reads FYEKMQ (reference sequence). Trimming at V came to 5 bases and at J to 5 bases, leaving 8 bases not matched to a gene. The CDR3 consists of 14 residues. The CDR3 bases are TGTGCCAGCAGCGTCCGGGACAGGAAGAACGAGCAGTACTTC. Encoded protein: CASSVRDRKNEQYF. Drawing the rest from reference TRBV13 and TRBJ2-7, the complete variable domain is AAGVIQSPRHLIKEKRETATLKCYPIPRHDTVYWYQQGPGQDPQFLISFYEKMQSDKGSIPDRFSAQQFSDYHSELNMSSLELGDSALYFCASSVRDRKNEQYFGPGTRLTVT.

The chain employs TRBV18 and TRBJ2-3; 10 bases are shared with TRBD2. The length of the CDR3 is 16 residues. V gave up 5 bases and J gave up 4 bases; unmatched junction bases: 9. Germline values: CDR1 KGHSH, CDR2 LQKENI. The CDR3 reads CASSSQRGGRADTQYF. CDR3 coding DNA: TGTGCCAGCTCATCCCAGCGGGGGGGCCGGGCAGATACGCAGTATTTT.

The chain carries TRBV6-2 or TRBV6-3 and TRBJ2-3, with D unclear. This CDR3 is built from 17 residues. V lost 7 bases, J lost 3 bases, and 23 bases lay in between. Per germline, CDR1 MNHEY and CDR2 SVGEGT. The CDR3 protein is CASTPVSGSLLTDTQYF. In DNA form, the CDR3 reads TGTGCCAGCACCCCCGTCTCCGGCTCGTTGTTAACAGATACGCAGTATTTT.

The chain couples TRBV4-1 to TRBJ1-5; 8 bases are shared with TRBD1. Per the germline V gene, CDR1 is MGHRA and CDR2 is YSYEKL. The CDR3 extends over 19 amino acids. V lost 0 bases and J lost 2; bases outside the gene matches: 12. CDR3 sequence: CASSQDGAGGHGRNQPQHF. Written as DNA, the CDR3 is TGCGCCAGCAGCCAAGATGGGGCAGGGGGCCATGGGCGCAATCAGCCCCAGCATTTT.

The gene calls are TRBV3-1 (or the pseudogene TRBV3-2) and TRBJ1-4; TRBD1 matches at 9 bases. The CDR3 totals 13 residues. V was pared by 6 bases and J by 8 bases, with 4 bases of the junction left unmatched. Germline CDR1 LGHDT, CDR2 YNNKEL (reference sequence). The CDR3 here is CASRGQGGEKLFF. In DNA form, the CDR3 reads TGTGCCAGCAGGGGACAGGGTGGAGAAAAACTGTTTTTT.

The chain carries TRBV6-6 and TRBJ1-1; 8 nucleotides agree with TRBD1. The V gene's germline CDR1 is MNHNY and CDR2 SVGAGI (reference sequence). This CDR3 is 14 amino acids long. V lost 2 bases and J lost 5; bases outside the gene matches: 4. The chain's CDR3 is CASSYRQGWTEAFF. Here the CDR3 DNA reads TGTGCCAGCAGTTACCGACAGGGGTGGACTGAAGCTTTCTTT.

This clone showed up just once. The chain joins TRBV4-1 to TRBJ1-5, with 7 positions matching TRBD1. J gave up 7 bases and V 4 bases, and 7 bases lay outside the gene matches. CDR1 is MGHRA and CDR2 is YSYEKL in the germline V gene. The length of the CDR3 is 14 residues. CDR3: CASSLAKGAQPQHF. In nucleotides, the CDR3 is TGCGCCAGCAGCCTCGCGAAGGGGGCGCAGCCCCAGCATTTT.

This chain's CDR3 is CATAKEVAGANGEQFF. CDR3 bases: TGTGCCACCGCAAAGGAGGTAGCGGGAGCTAACGGTGAGCAGTTCTTC. This chain uses TRBV15 with TRBJ2-1; TRBD2 agrees at 9 bases. This CDR3 is built from 16 residues. From germline, CDR1 is LNHNV and CDR2 YYDKDF (reference sequence). V dropped 8 bases and J dropped 9; count of bases not matched to a gene: 17.

This clone was seen only a few times. Other DNA sequences within the sample encode an identical CDR3. The V call is TRBV7-2, the J call TRBJ1-1, with a possible D match to TRBD1 (5 bases). Per the germline V gene, CDR1 is SGHTA and CDR2 is FQGNSA. CDR3 length: 13 amino acids. Trimming shortened V by 3 bases and J by 0 bases, and 5 bases separated the two germline ends. CDR3: CASSLDMNTEAFF. CDR3 nucleotide sequence: TGTGCCAGCAGCTTGGACATGAACACTGAAGCTTTCTTT.

The chain couples TRBV10-1 to TRBJ1-2; no clear D gene. The CDR3 spans 9 residues. Germline V lookup: CDR1 WNHNN, CDR2 SYGVQD (reference sequence). V was trimmed by 8 bases and J by 9 bases, leaving 7 bases between them. The CDR3 DNA sequence: TGCGCCAGCCACGGTCGCTACACCTTC. Its translation: CASHGRYTF.

V and J are TRBV19 and TRBJ2-2; D possibly corresponds to TRBD1 (5 bases). With 7 bases removed from V and 8 bases from J, the gap between germline ends came to 23 bases. CDR1 LNHDA and CDR2 SQIVND come from the germline V gene (reference sequence). CDR3 length: 16 amino acids. The CDR3 protein is CASTTKRITQEGELFF. Here the CDR3 DNA reads TGTGCCAGTACCACAAAAAGGATCACACAGGAAGGGGAGCTGTTTTTT.

Details on this clone: In the same sample, other DNA sequences code for this CDR3. The chain carries TRBV5-1 and TRBJ1-6; tentative D call: TRBD1 (6 bases). Germline V CDR1 and CDR2: SGHRS, YFSETQ. Trimming removed 2 bases at V and 7 bases at J, with 10 bases between. The CDR3 sequence is 14 residues long. The CDR3 DNA sequence: TGCGCCAGCAGCTTACAGGGATCCAATTCACCCCTCCACTTT. Translating gives CASSLQGSNSPLHF.

This rearrangement joins TRBV11-2 to TRBJ1-1, with D perhaps TRBD1 (5 bases). Germline V gene lookup returns CDR1 SGHAT and CDR2 FQNNGV. Trimming took off 5 bases at V and 3 bases at J, with 13 bases between the two ends. The CDR3 loop spans 14 amino acids. CDR3 nucleotides: TGTGCCAGCAGCCCAGAGGGGACGTACACTGAAGCTTTCTTT. Its translation is CASSPEGTYTEAFF.

The chain couples TRBV18 to TRBJ2-3, with a possible D match to TRBD2 (5 bases). V gave up 6 bases and J gave up 14 bases, with 18 bases separating them. The V gene's germline CDR1 is KGHSH and CDR2 LQKENI. The CDR3 runs 12 residues. In DNA, the CDR3 is TGTGCCAGCTCTTTAGACCCCCCGCGGGTGTATTTT. Its translation: CASSLDPPRVYF.

The rearrangement uses TRBV7-6 and TRBJ2-7; a weak D match, TRBD2 (5 bases). CDR3 length: 13 residues. V lost 0 bases and J 5 bases, leaving 8 bases between the germline ends. Per germline, CDR1 SGHVS and CDR2 FNYEAQ. The CDR3 is CASSLAQRDEQYF. In nucleotides, the CDR3 is TGTGCCAGCAGCTTAGCGCAGAGGGACGAGCAGTACTTC.

The chain employs TRBV4-2 and TRBJ2-7; 7 nucleotides match TRBD1. The J segment lost 7 bases and the V segment lost 1 base, leaving 4 bases of the junction unmatched. Germline V gene lookup returns CDR1 LGHNA and CDR2 YNFKEQ. The CDR3 is made up of 13 amino acids. This CDR3 reads CASSQAGGREQYF. The CDR3 nucleotides read TGTGCCAGCAGCCAAGCAGGGGGACGGGAGCAGTACTTC.

The chain has TRBV28 and TRBJ1-5, with 8 nucleotides matching TRBD1. CDR1 is MDHEN, CDR2 SYDVKM, per germline. The CDR3 spans 15 residues. Trimming cost V 2 bases and J 9 bases; bases outside gene matches: 9. The chain's CDR3 is CASSLMGQVLRPQHF. CDR3 coding DNA: TGTGCCAGCAGTTTAATGGGACAGGTCCTCCGGCCCCAGCATTTT.

This clone was counted a single time. The same CDR3 also results from other DNA sequences found in this sample. V and J are TRBV20-1 and TRBJ2-7; D perhaps matches TRBD1 (6 bases). CDR3 length: 11 residues. The V and J ends lost 6 bases and 1 base respectively, with 7 bases between them. Germline V gene sequence: CDR1 DFQATT, CDR2 SNEGSKA (reference sequence). The CDR3 DNA reads as TGCAGTGCCACAGGGTCCTACGAGCAGTACTTC. Translated: CSATGSYEQYF.

The chain employs TRBV7-3 and TRBJ2-3, with 10 bases lining up with TRBD2. This CDR3 has 16 amino acids. The ends lost 0 bases at V and 0 bases at J; junction bases unmatched: 0. Germline CDR1 reads SGHTA; CDR2 reads FQGTGA. Here the CDR3 DNA reads TGTGCCAGCAGCTTAACGACTAGCGGGAGCACAGATACGCAGTATTTT. Translated: CASSLTTSGSTDTQYF.

Turning to this clone: The sample carries other DNA sequences with the same CDR3. V gene TRBV30 combines with J gene TRBJ2-7; D call uncertain. Trimming stripped 0 bases from V and 5 bases from J, with 8 bases between. Germline V lookup: CDR1 GTSNPN, CDR2 SVGIG (reference sequence). The CDR3 spans 12 residues. The CDR3 loop is CAWSVRGDEQYF. In nucleotides, the CDR3 is TGTGCCTGGAGTGTACGTGGGGACGAGCAGTACTTC.